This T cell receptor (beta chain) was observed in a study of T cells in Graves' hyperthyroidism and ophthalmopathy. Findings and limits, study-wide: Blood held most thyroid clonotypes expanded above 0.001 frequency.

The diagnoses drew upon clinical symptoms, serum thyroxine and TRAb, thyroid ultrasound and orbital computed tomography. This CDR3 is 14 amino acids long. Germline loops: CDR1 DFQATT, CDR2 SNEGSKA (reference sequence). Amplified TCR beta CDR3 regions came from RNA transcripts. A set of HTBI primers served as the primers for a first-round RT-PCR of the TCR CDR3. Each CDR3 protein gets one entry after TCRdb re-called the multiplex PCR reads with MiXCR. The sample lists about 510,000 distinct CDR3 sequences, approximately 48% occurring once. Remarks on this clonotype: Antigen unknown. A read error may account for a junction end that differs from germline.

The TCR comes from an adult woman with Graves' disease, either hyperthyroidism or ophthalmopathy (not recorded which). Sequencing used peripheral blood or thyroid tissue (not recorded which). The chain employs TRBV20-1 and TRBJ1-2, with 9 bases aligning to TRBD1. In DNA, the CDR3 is TGCGGTGCTAGGGGGACAGGGTCGACTTATGGCTACACCTTC. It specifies CGARGTGSTYGYTF.